Shown below are 31 T cell receptor beta chains from a single sample sequenced in a study of blood T cell repertoires in COVID-19. Here immunoSEQ multiplex PCR was the method, and the copy in TCRdb shows in-frame clones only, minus some. Of about 330,000 clones listed, more than 70% are singletons. Specimen: PBMCs or T cells enriched from blood (not recorded which). All receptors come from a woman aged 25 to 39 who had recovered from COVID-19.

The DNA for the CDR3 is TGCAGCGTTTGGACAGATGAAGCTTTCTTT. As protein: CSVWTDEAFF. The chain links TRBV29-1 to TRBJ1-1; D may be TRBD1 (6 bases). The germline V gene encodes CDR1 SQVTM and CDR2 ANQGSEA. The CDR3 runs to 10 residues. V was pared by 5 bases and J by 7 bases, with 8 bases between.

The chain employs TRBV28 and TRBJ1-5; 7 nucleotides line up with TRBD1. V shed 8 bases, J shed 6 bases, and the junction held 10 bases outside the gene matches. The CDR3 length is 14 residues. Germline CDR1 and CDR2: MDHEN and SYDVKM. The DNA of the CDR3 is TGTGCCAGCGCACGACAGGGAGTAGGTCAGCCCCAGCATTTT. It specifies CASARQGVGQPQHF.

This sequence joins TRBV5-1 and TRBJ2-7; 8 positions match TRBD1. This CDR3 comprises 15 residues. Losses at the gene ends were 0 bases for V and 9 bases for J; bases not matched to a gene: 11. Germline loops: CDR1 SGHRS, CDR2 YFSETQ. CDR3 sequence (DNA): TGCGCCAGCAGCTTGGGACAGGGGAGTTTCACGGGGCAGTACTTC. Its translation is CASSLGQGSFTGQYF.

The gene calls are TRBV10-2 and TRBJ2-5; TRBD2 agrees at 10 bases. V shed 3 bases, J shed 4 bases, and the junction held 8 bases outside the gene matches. The CDR3 consists of 16 residues. Germline assignment: CDR1 WSHSY and CDR2 SAAADI. As DNA, the CDR3 is TGCGCCAGCAGTGAAGGGAGCGGGGGGGCCGGAGAGACCCAGTACTTC. The encoded protein is CASSEGSGGAGETQYF.

The genes are TRBV25-1 and TRBJ1-3; D is ambiguous. Per the germline V gene, CDR1 is MGHDK and CDR2 is SYGVNS. V shed 5 bases and J shed 0 bases, with 11 bases lying between them. The CDR3 totals 15 residues. CDR3 protein: CASSPLSSSGNTIYF. CDR3 DNA: TGTGCCAGCAGTCCCCTTTCGAGCTCTGGAAACACCATATATTTT. The variable domain in full, with the rest retrieved from reference TRBV25-1 and TRBJ1-3, is EADIYQTPRYLVIGTGKKITLECSQTMGHDKMYWYQQDPGMELHLIHYSYGVNSTEKGDLSSESTVSRIRTEHFPLTLESARPSHTSQYLCASSPLSSSGNTIYFGEGSWLTVV.

In nucleotides, the CDR3 is TGCAGCGTTGGATGGTGGCCCGGGGAGCTGTTTTTT. Amino acid sequence: CSVGWWPGELFF. The V gene is TRBV29-1, the J gene TRBJ2-2, with D uncertain. The CDR3 contains 12 residues. The germline V gene encodes CDR1 SQVTM and CDR2 ANQGSEA. Deletions cut 4 bases from V and 6 bases from J, with 9 bases between.

The rearrangement joins TRBV4-3 to TRBJ2-1, with a weak D call TRBD2 (6 bases). In germline, CDR1 is LGHNA, CDR2 YSLEER. The CDR3 is 16 amino acids. The V and J ends lost 0 bases and 8 bases respectively, with 17 bases between them. In DNA, the CDR3 is TGCGCCAGCAGCCAAGATATCACTTACGGGGGTGATGAGCAGTTCTTC. It translates to CASSQDITYGGDEQFF.

V and J are TRBV7-8 and TRBJ2-1; TRBD2 matches at 9 bases. The CDR3 runs 14 residues. V lost 3 bases and J lost 10; bases outside the gene matches: 7. Germline values: CDR1 SGHVS, CDR2 FQNEAQ. This chain's CDR3 is CASSLAGGPAEQFF. The CDR3 nucleotides are TGTGCCAGCAGCTTGGCGGGGGGGCCGGCCGAGCAGTTCTTC.

This clone was seen just once. The V and J genes are TRBV11-2 and TRBJ1-5, with D perhaps TRBD1 (6 bases). The CDR3 is 15 amino acids. The V gene lost 3 bases and the J gene lost 5 bases, with 14 bases spanning the gap. Germline loops: CDR1 SGHAT, CDR2 FQNNGV. The CDR3 DNA is TGTGCCAGCAGCTTGGCTACAGGGCGGGATCAGCCCCAGCATTTT. Protein sequence: CASSLATGRDQPQHF.

This sequence joins TRBV6-6 and TRBJ2-7; 8 bases line up with TRBD1. The CDR3 loop spans 15 amino acids. Germline CDR1 reads MNHNY; CDR2 reads SVGAGI (reference sequence). V lost 5 bases and J lost 3; bases outside the gene matches: 9. CDR3 in DNA: TGTGCCAGCAGTCCAAGGGGGGACAGGATCTACGAGCAGTACTTC. Its translation: CASSPRGDRIYEQYF.

The CDR3 sequence: CASRRDGENTEAFF. Written as DNA, the CDR3 is TGTGCCAGCAGACGAGACGGAGAGAACACTGAAGCTTTCTTT. This sequence joins TRBV27 and TRBJ1-1; the D is unclear. This CDR3 region has 14 residues. Germline CDR1 MNHEY, CDR2 SMNVEV (reference sequence). V was pared by 6 bases and J by 1 base, with 12 bases between.

The rearrangement uses TRBV2 and TRBJ1-2; possibly TRBD1 for D (5 bases). Looked up from germline, CDR1 is SNHLY and CDR2 is FYNNEI. Deletions cut 3 bases from V and 2 bases from J, with 16 bases between. The length of the CDR3 is 16 residues. CDR3 amino acids: CASSDVRGRGNYGYTF. The CDR3 DNA is TGTGCCAGCAGTGATGTCCGGGGGAGAGGGAACTATGGCTACACCTTC. The full variable domain, completed using reference TRBV2 and TRBJ1-2, is EPEVTQTPSHQVTQMGQEVILRCVPISNHLYFYWYRQILGQKVEFLVSFYNNEISEKSEIFDDQFSVERPDGSNFTLKIRSTKLEDSAMYFCASSDVRGRGNYGYTFGSGTRLTVV.

This rearrangement joins TRBV4-3 to TRBJ1-1; 7 nucleotides line up with TRBD1. There are 17 residues in the CDR3. Trimming at V came to 0 bases and at J to 1 base, leaving 8 bases not matched to a gene. The germline gives CDR1 LGHNA, CDR2 YSLEER. CDR3 sequence reads: CASSQDHRGSGNTEAFF. The CDR3 bases are TGCGCCAGCAGCCAAGATCACAGGGGAAGCGGGAACACTGAAGCTTTCTTT.

This chain connects TRBV5-1 to TRBJ1-4, with D hard to call. The CDR3 is 16 residues long. V shed 2 bases and J shed 0 bases, with 11 bases lying between them. Germline V gene data show CDR1 as SGHRS and CDR2 as YFSETQ. Here the CDR3 DNA reads TGCGCCAGCAGCTTCCGAACAGCCTCAACTAATGAAAAACTGTTTTTT. It is translated as CASSFRTASTNEKLFF.

The J gene is TRBJ1-6, the V gene TRBV5-6; TRBD1 agrees at 8 bases. CDR3 length equals 15 residues. Trimming removed 0 bases from V and 8 bases from J; junction bases left unmatched: 4. Germline-derived CDR1 and CDR2 are SGHDT and YYEEEE. The CDR3 region has the DNA TGTGCCAGCAGCTTGGGAGGACAGGGAGATTCACCCCTCCACTTT. Translated: CASSLGGQGDSPLHF. Full variable domain (outside the CDR3, taken from reference TRBV5-6 and TRBJ1-6): DAGVTQSPTHLIKTRGQQVTLRCSPKSGHDTVSWYQQALGQGPQFIFQYYEEEERQRGNFPDRFSGHQFPNYSSELNVNALLLGDSALYLCASSLGGQGDSPLHFGNGTRLTVT.

On this clone itself: The junction departs from the called germline gene at one end, perhaps through a read error. J is TRBJ1-3 and V is TRBV9; 10 bases line up with TRBD1. The germline CDR1 and CDR2 sequences are SGDLS and YYNGEE. This CDR3 contains 16 residues. The CDR3 DNA follows: TGTGCCGGCAGCGTAAGGACAGGGGGAACTGGAAACACCATATATTTT. Protein sequence: CAGSVRTGGTGNTIYF.

The chain couples TRBV28 to TRBJ2-4; the match to TRBD2 covers 8 bases. Germline V gene sequence: CDR1 MDHEN, CDR2 SYDVKM. The V and J ends lost 2 bases and 15 bases, in that order; junction bases with no gene match: 6. The CDR3 is 12 residues long. The CDR3 spells CASSLVAGGPYF. The CDR3 DNA sequence: TGTGCCAGCAGTTTAGTGGCGGGGGGTCCGTACTTC.

V usage is TRBV4-1 and J usage is TRBJ1-4; TRBD1 agrees at 8 bases. V lost 4 bases, J lost 4 bases, and 23 bases stayed unmatched. Germline CDR1 and CDR2: MGHRA and YSYEKL. The CDR3 covers 21 residues. This CDR3 is CASSRGHFRDRLQGDNEKLFF. CDR3 nucleotide sequence: TGCGCCAGCAGCCGAGGTCACTTCCGGGACAGACTACAGGGGGATAATGAAAAACTGTTTTTT.

The chain employs TRBV10-1 and TRBJ1-1; D not certain. This CDR3 has 15 residues. V dropped 1 base and J dropped 0 bases, with 9 bases sitting between them. CDR1 and CDR2 from the germline V gene are WNHNN and SYGVQD (reference sequence). CDR3 loop: CASSEYSSMNTEAFF. The CDR3 nucleotides are TGCGCCAGCAGTGAGTACAGCTCGATGAACACTGAAGCTTTCTTT.

This rearrangement joins TRBV10-1 to TRBJ1-5; 8 bases fit TRBD1. Germline-derived CDR1 and CDR2 are WNHNN and SYGVQD (reference sequence). V gave up 8 bases and J gave up 8 bases; unmatched junction bases: 11. The CDR3 sequence is 14 residues long. The chain's CDR3 is CASFMIRGPEPQHF. In nucleotides, the CDR3 is TGCGCCAGCTTTATGATCAGGGGGCCTGAGCCCCAGCATTTT.

CDR3 amino acids: CASSYHAGTGTYNEQFF. The CDR3 coding sequence is TGTGCCAGCAGCTACCACGCCGGGACAGGGACCTACAATGAGCAGTTCTTC. The genes are TRBV11-3 and TRBJ2-1; 9 nucleotides line up with TRBD1. The ends lost 4 bases at V and 2 bases at J; junction bases unmatched: 9. Germline CDR1 SGHNT, CDR2 YENEEA. The CDR3 length is 17 residues.

The chain is built from TRBV15 and TRBJ1-2, with D maybe TRBD1 (5 bases). The CDR3 extends over 14 amino acids. Germline V gene sequence: CDR1 LNHNV, CDR2 YYDKDF (reference sequence). The V end lost 2 bases, the J end lost 6 bases, and 13 bases lay between the germline ends. CDR3 amino acids: CATSRSTLQDGYTF. DNA for the CDR3: TGTGCCACCAGCAGATCAACACTACAGGATGGCTACACCTTC.

This clone was picked up a small number of times. This chain connects TRBV11-3 to TRBJ2-7; D gene ambiguous. This CDR3 region has 11 residues. The germline CDR1 and CDR2 sequences are SGHNT and YENEEA. V was shortened by 5 bases and J by 6 bases, with 8 bases between the two germline ends. CDR3 coding DNA: TGTGCCAGCAGCCGTGGCTCCGAGCAGTACTTC. Its protein is CASSRGSEQYF.

This rearrangement joins TRBV4-3 to TRBJ1-2; 7 bases match TRBD1. This CDR3 is 13 amino acids long. The germline gives CDR1 LGHNA, CDR2 YSLEER. With 0 bases clipped from V and 8 bases from J, the junction kept 3 bases outside the gene matches. CDR3 loop: CASSQESGGGYTF. The CDR3 region has the DNA TGCGCCAGCAGCCAAGAATCAGGGGGAGGCTACACCTTC.

The chain uses TRBV4-1 and TRBJ1-2, with D maybe TRBD1 (6 bases). V lost 1 base, J lost 7 bases, and 13 bases lay in between. Germline V CDR1 and CDR2: MGHRA, YSYEKL. The CDR3 length is 14 residues. CDR3 nucleotides: TGCGCCAGCAGCCAAGTCGCAGGGGTAGGTGGCTACACCTTC. Translating it yields CASSQVAGVGGYTF.

The chain recombines TRBV19 with TRBJ1-5, with D hard to call. V was trimmed by 4 bases and J by 7 bases, leaving 11 bases between them. CDR1 LNHDA and CDR2 SQIVND come from the germline V gene (reference sequence). This CDR3 is built from 13 residues. The CDR3 region is CASSTRILQPQHF. CDR3 nucleotide sequence: TGTGCCAGTAGTACCAGAATTTTACAGCCCCAGCATTTT.

The chain combines TRBV13 with TRBJ2-2; D may be TRBD1 (6 bases). The germline V gene encodes CDR1 PRHDT and CDR2 FYEKMQ (reference sequence). V lost 5 bases and J 4 bases, leaving 11 bases between the germline ends. The CDR3 loop spans 14 amino acids. The CDR3 bases are TGTGCCAGCAGCCACAGGGTCAGCACCGGGGAGCTGTTTTTT. Protein sequence: CASSHRVSTGELFF. The complete variable domain, with remaining parts taken from reference TRBV13 and TRBJ2-2, reads AAGVIQSPRHLIKEKRETATLKCYPIPRHDTVYWYQQGPGQDPQFLISFYEKMQSDKGSIPDRFSAQQFSDYHSELNMSSLELGDSALYFCASSHRVSTGELFFGEGSRLTVL.

This chain uses TRBV4-3 with TRBJ1-5, with D possibly TRBD1 on 5 matching bases. Trimming cost V 1 base and J 3 bases, with 10 bases left between them. CDR3 length: 15 residues. Germline lookup yields CDR1 LGHNA and CDR2 YSLEER. CDR3 nucleotide sequence: TGCGCCAGCAGCCAAGGGCTGGGGCCCAATCAGCCCCAGCATTTT. It codes for CASSQGLGPNQPQHF.

The rearrangement links TRBV7-9 to TRBJ2-1; a weak D match, TRBD2 (6 bases). Germline loops: CDR1 SEHNR, CDR2 FQNEAQ (reference sequence). The CDR3 has 16 amino acids. Trimming pared 1 base from V and 0 bases from J, leaving 10 bases between. This CDR3 is CASSLGGAASYNEQFF. The CDR3 DNA is TGTGCCAGCAGCTTAGGCGGGGCAGCCTCCTACAATGAGCAGTTCTTC.

In its sample, this clone was seen once. The rearrangement links TRBV7-2 to TRBJ1-1; D possibly corresponds to TRBD1 (6 bases). Trimming pared 2 bases from V and 3 bases from J, leaving 13 bases between. This CDR3 has 15 amino acids. Germline V gene sequence: CDR1 SGHTA, CDR2 FQGNSA. This CDR3 is CASSLLNGQYTEAFF. Written as DNA, the CDR3 is TGTGCCAGCAGCTTACTTAACGGACAGTACACTGAAGCTTTCTTT.

The rearrangement links TRBV28 to TRBJ1-2; 7 bases line up with TRBD1. CDR1 and CDR2 from the germline V gene are MDHEN and SYDVKM. V was clipped by 5 bases and J by 5 bases; unmatched bases: 8. The CDR3 runs 14 residues. CDR3 nucleotide sequence: TGTGCCAGCAGTCCGGGACAGCGACTATATGGCTACACCTTC. Amino acid sequence: CASSPGQRLYGYTF.